These T cell receptor beta chains were read from a single sample in a study of blood T cell repertoires in COVID-19. TCRdb's copy holds only in-frame clones and misses some; the assay was immunoSEQ multiplex PCR. The sample has 200,000 to 250,000 clones, 70% to 90% seen once; the top ten hold under 3.5%. The sample taken for sequencing was peripheral blood. These receptors were obtained from a man aged 50-59 years who had recovered from COVID-19. Each CDR3 is given with its conserved first and last residue. A D gene is named only where the DNA matches it firmly. Some rows have no size entry. The others give once, few or many, or a class for an expanded clone.

>TRBV10-3|TRBJ2-7|.|.
TGTGCCATCAGTGAGCCCACTTACGAGCAGTACTTC
CAISEPTYEQYF
>TRBV28|TRBJ1-2|TRBD1|.
TGTGCCAGCAGTTTAAAGAGACAGGGGGTTTATGGCTACACCTTC
CASSLKRQGVYGYTF
>TRBV10-3|TRBJ2-7|.|once
TGTGCCATCAGTGGCAACCAGGGCCCCGAGCAGTACTTC
CAISGNQGPEQYF
>TRBV5-8|TRBJ2-7|TRBD2|.
TGTGCCAGCAGCGCCTCCCTAGCGGAAGGCTACGAACAGTACTTC
CASSASLAEGYEQYF
>TRBV2|TRBJ2-7|TRBD2|.
TGTGCCAGCGCCGGGGGGGGTGGTTCCGAGCAGTACTTC
CASAGGGGSEQYF
>TRBV19|TRBJ2-7|TRBD2|.
TGTGCCAGTAGTAATATGATTGCGGGAGTCTACGAGCAGTACTTC
CASSNMIAGVYEQYF
>TRBV19|TRBJ1-2|TRBD1|.
TGTGCCAGTAGTATAAGGGACAGACTCTATGGCTACACCTTC
CASSIRDRLYGYTF
>TRBV11-3|TRBJ1-1|TRBD1|.
TGTGCCAGCAGCCCCGGACAGGGCGTCACTGAAGCTTTCTTT
CASSPGQGVTEAFF
>TRBV3-1/TRBV3-2|TRBJ2-7|.|once
TGTGCCAGCAGCCACACGGGGGTCTACGAGCAGTACTTC
CASSHTGVYEQYF
>TRBV27|TRBJ1-4|TRBD1|.
TGTGCCAGCAGTCCCACAGGGGGCTGGGGTGAAAAACTGTTTTTT
CASSPTGGWGEKLFF
>TRBV5-1|TRBJ2-5|.|.
TGCGCCAGCAGCTTGGTCGGGGGTGAGACCCAGTACTTC
CASSLVGGETQYF
>TRBV5-1|TRBJ2-4|TRBD1|.
TGCGCCAGCAGCTTGGCGACAGGGTCGGGCAACATTCAGTACTTC
CASSLATGSGNIQYF
>TRBV14|TRBJ2-6|.|.
TGTGCCAGCAGCCAATGGGGAAAGGGGAACGTCCTGACTTTC
CASSQWGKGNVLTF
>TRBV7-8|TRBJ2-1|TRBD2|.
TGTGCTACCTTGAATAGCGGGAGCTTGTACAATGAGCAGTTCTTC
CATLNSGSLYNEQFF
>TRBV5-1|TRBJ2-3|TRBD2|.
TGCGCCAGCAGAGTCGGCGGGAGAACAGATACGCAGTATTTT
CASRVGGRTDTQYF
>TRBV5-8|TRBJ1-2|TRBD1|.
TGTGCCAGAAGGGGGCCGTACTATGGCTACACCTTC
CARRGPYYGYTF
>TRBV2|TRBJ2-3|TRBD2|.
TGTGCCAGCAGCCTCGGGACTAGCGGCACAGATACGCAGTATTTT
CASSLGTSGTDTQYF
>TRBV7-9|TRBJ2-7|TRBD1|.
TGTGCCAGCAGCCACGGACAGGGGAGCTCCTACGAGCAGTACTTC
CASSHGQGSSYEQYF
>TRBV29-1|TRBJ2-5|TRBD2|.
TGCAGTACTCGAGAGCGGGGGAGAGAGACCCAGTACTTC
CSTRERGRETQYF
>TRBV28|TRBJ2-1|.|.
TGTGCCAGCACGAAGCGCCCGGTCTCCTACAATGAGCAGTTCTTC
CASTKRPVSYNEQFF
>TRBV27|TRBJ1-3|TRBD1|few
TGTGCCAGCAGGACACTGACAGGGGGTATGTCTGGAAACACCATATATTTT
CASRTLTGGMSGNTIYF
>TRBV28|TRBJ2-3|TRBD1|.
TGTGCCAGCCTGACAGGGGCTAGCACAGATACGCAGTATTTT
CASLTGASTDTQYF
>TRBV29-1|TRBJ2-1|TRBD2|.
TGCAGCGTTGTAGCTAGCGGGAGAATGGATGAGCAGTTCTTC
CSVVASGRMDEQFF
>TRBV4-1|TRBJ2-7|TRBD1|.
TGCGCCAGCAGCCGGGACAGTTATTACGACGAGCAGTACTTC
CASSRDSYYDEQYF
>TRBV11-2|TRBJ2-7|.|.
TGTGCCAGCAGCTTAGAACGGGTACACGAGCAGTACTTC
CASSLERVHEQYF
>TRBV27|TRBJ1-1|.|few
TGTGCCAGTAAGTTGCGGGGGGGTGGAACTGAAGCTTTCTTT
CASKLRGGGTEAFF
>TRBV2|TRBJ2-2|.|few
TGTGCCAGCAGTTTGGGACTTCGGAGAGGGGAGCTGTTTTTT
CASSLGLRRGELFF
>TRBV11-2|TRBJ2-7|.|.
TGTGCCAGCAGCTTCTACTTCCCGGGGGAGCAGTACTTC
CASSFYFPGEQYF
>TRBV7-8|TRBJ1-1|TRBD1|.
TGTGCCAGCAGCCGATCGACAGGGGCTGGGGAAGGAGCTTTCTTT
CASSRSTGAGEGAFF
>TRBV19|TRBJ1-2|.|once
TGTGCCAGTAGTATATTTCGGGGAATAAACTATGGCTACACCTTC
CASSIFRGINYGYTF
>TRBV27|TRBJ2-1|.|.
TGTGCCAGCAGTTCCCTGAGGGAGGTCCTCAATGAGCAGTTCTTC
CASSSLREVLNEQFF
>TRBV6-6|TRBJ2-2|TRBD1|few
TGTGCCAGCAGTAACAGGGGCAGGGAGCTGTTTTTT
CASSNRGRELFF
>TRBV30|TRBJ1-1|.|.
TGTGCCTGGAATTGGGCGAACACTGAAGCTTTCTTT
CAWNWANTEAFF
>TRBV18|TRBJ2-1|TRBD2|.
TGTGCCAGCTCAATAGGACTAGCGGGAACCTATGAGCAGTTCTTC
CASSIGLAGTYEQFF
>TRBV19|TRBJ2-7|TRBD2|.
TGTGCCAGTAGTTTGACTAGCGGGATTTACGAGCAGTACTTC
CASSLTSGIYEQYF
>TRBV27|TRBJ2-5|.|.
TGTGCCAGCAGTTTATTTCCCGGGGGGCCCCAAGAGACCCAGTACTTC
CASSLFPGGPQETQYF
>TRBV30|TRBJ2-7|.|once
TGTGCCTGGAGATCTCCCCAGGAATATTCCTACGAGCAGTACTTC
CAWRSPQEYSYEQYF
>TRBV13|TRBJ2-2|TRBD2|.
TGTGCCAGCAGCTCGAGACTAGCGGGAGTTCTGACCGGGGAGCTGTTTTTT
CASSSRLAGVLTGELFF
>TRBV7-2|TRBJ2-7|TRBD2|.
TGTGCCAGCAGCTTAGCAGGGACTAGCGGAGGCCTATCTTACGAGCAGTACTTC
CASSLAGTSGGLSYEQYF
>TRBV27|TRBJ2-7|.|.
TGTGCCAGCAGTTCCACAGGGCTGCCCTACGAGCAGTACTTC
CASSSTGLPYEQYF
>TRBV5-1|TRBJ2-3|.|.
TGCGCCAGCAGCTCCCGGACAGGCACAGATACGCAGTATTTT
CASSSRTGTDTQYF
>TRBV15|TRBJ2-7|.|.
TGTGCCACCAGCAGAGATCGACTACCTACCTACGAGCAGTACTTC
CATSRDRLPTYEQYF
>TRBV20-1|TRBJ2-5|TRBD1|.
TGCAGTAGACAGGGAATAGAGACCCAGTACTTC
CSRQGIETQYF
>TRBV24-1|TRBJ1-4|TRBD1|.
TGTGCCACCAGTGATTCGCGGGACAGGGGGCGACCAACTAATGAAAAACTGTTTTTT
CATSDSRDRGRPTNEKLFF
>TRBV10-2|TRBJ1-2|.|once
TGCGCCAGCAGTGAAAGGAGGCGGGACTATGGCTACACCTTC
CASSERRRDYGYTF
>TRBV30|TRBJ1-6|TRBD1|once
TGTGCCTGGAGTGTTGGGACAGGGTCAAATTCACCCCTCCACTTT
CAWSVGTGSNSPLHF
>TRBV2|TRBJ2-3|TRBD2|.
TGTGCCAGCAGCGCCGGACTAGCGGGAGATACGCAGTATTTT
CASSAGLAGDTQYF
>TRBV27|TRBJ2-1|TRBD2|few
TGTGCCAGCAGTTTAGCCGGGACTAGCGGGGTCTCCTACAATGAGCAGTTCTTC
CASSLAGTSGVSYNEQFF
>TRBV6-6|TRBJ1-4|.|many
TGTGCCAGCAGTCTAGACTGGAACGAAAAACTGTTTTTT
CASSLDWNEKLFF
>TRBV18|TRBJ2-5|TRBD2|few
TGTGCCAGCTCACCATTGGCTAGCGGGCAGCAAGAGACCCAGTACTTC
CASSPLASGQQETQYF